This TCR beta chain stems from a study of T cells in Graves' hyperthyroidism and ophthalmopathy. RNA transcripts yielded amplified TCR beta CDR3 regions. First-round RT-PCR targeting the TCR CDR3 was performed with the HTBI primer set. One entry per CDR3 protein, called by TCRdb with MiXCR from the multiplex PCR reads. The sample records around 700,000 distinct CDR3 sequences, about 19% being singletons. Sequences were obtained from blood. The TCR originated in a woman between 45 and 60 years old with Graves' hyperthyroidism that later progressed to Graves' ophthalmopathy.

CDR3 bases: TGCAGTGCCATGGGGGCAGGGTACGACACTGAAGCTTTCTTT. Translation: CSAMGAGYDTEAFF. The rearrangement uses TRBV20-1 and TRBJ1-1; TRBD1 might be the D (6 bases). V lost 6 bases and J 3 bases, leaving 17 bases between the germline ends. This CDR3 contains 14 residues. The germline V gene encodes CDR1 DFQATT and CDR2 SNEGSKA (reference sequence).